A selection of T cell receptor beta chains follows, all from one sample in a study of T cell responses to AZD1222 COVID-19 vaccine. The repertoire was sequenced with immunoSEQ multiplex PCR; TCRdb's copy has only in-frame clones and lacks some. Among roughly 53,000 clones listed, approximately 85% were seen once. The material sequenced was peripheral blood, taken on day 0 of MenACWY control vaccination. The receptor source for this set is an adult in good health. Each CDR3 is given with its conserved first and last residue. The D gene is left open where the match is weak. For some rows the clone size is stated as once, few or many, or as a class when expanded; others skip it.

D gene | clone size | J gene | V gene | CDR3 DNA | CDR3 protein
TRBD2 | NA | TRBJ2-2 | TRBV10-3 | TGTGCCACATCAGGGACTAGCGGGAGAGGCACCGGGGAGCTGTTTTTT | CATSGTSGRGTGELFF
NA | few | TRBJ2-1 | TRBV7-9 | TGTGCCAGCAGCTTAGCGGCCCTGACCGCAAATGAGCAGTTCTTC | CASSLAALTANEQFF
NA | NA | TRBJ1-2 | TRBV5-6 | TGTGCCAGCAGCTTGACAAGGCAGAACTATGGCTACACCTTC | CASSLTRQNYGYTF
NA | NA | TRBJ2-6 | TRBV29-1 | TGCAGCGTTGCTACGGGGGCCTCTGGGGCCAACGTCCTGACTTTC | CSVATGASGANVLTF
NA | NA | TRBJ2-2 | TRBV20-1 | TGCAGTGCTAGTCTTGCCCCCGGGGAGCTGTTTTTT | CSASLAPGELFF
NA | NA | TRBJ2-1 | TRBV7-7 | TGTGCTAGCAGCTTAGGGTCGGGGAACAATGAGCAGTTCTTC | CASSLGSGNNEQFF
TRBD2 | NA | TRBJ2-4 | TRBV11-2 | TGTGCCAGCAGCTTAGATGTGGGAGGGAAAAACATTCAGTACTTC | CASSLDVGGKNIQYF
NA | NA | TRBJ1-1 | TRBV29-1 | TGCAGCGTTTCAAAGGGGGGGAGGACTGAAGCTTTCTTT | CSVSKGGRTEAFF
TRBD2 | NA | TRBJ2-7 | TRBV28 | TGTGCCAGCAGGCCCCCCGGACTAGCTTCCTACGAGCAGTACTTC | CASRPPGLASYEQYF
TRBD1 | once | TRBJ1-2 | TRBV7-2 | TGTGCCAGCAGCCAACAGGCTACCGGGACAGGAACCTATGGCTACACCTTC | CASSQQATGTGTYGYTF
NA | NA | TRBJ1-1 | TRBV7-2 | TGTGCCAGCAGCTTGGGGTCAGGGGAGGAAGCTTTCTTT | CASSLGSGEEAFF
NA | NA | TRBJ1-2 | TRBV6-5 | TGTGCCAGCAGCCACCCAGAACAGTTCTATGGCTACACCTTC | CASSHPEQFYGYTF
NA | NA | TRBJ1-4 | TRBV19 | TGTGCCAGCACTTATGGGGTAACTAATGAAAAACTGTTTTTT | CASTYGVTNEKLFF
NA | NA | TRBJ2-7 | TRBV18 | TGTGCCAGCTCGCTCGGGTCCAACTACGAGCAGTACTTC | CASSLGSNYEQYF
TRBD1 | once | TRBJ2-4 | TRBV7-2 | TGTGCCAGCAGCTCGGACAGGGTCTCCAAAAACATTCAGTACTTC | CASSSDRVSKNIQYF
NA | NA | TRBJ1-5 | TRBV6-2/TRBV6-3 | TGTGCCAGCAGTTACGGAGGGCAGGGAAATCAGCCCCAGCATTTT | CASSYGGQGNQPQHF
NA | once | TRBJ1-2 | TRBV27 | TGTGCCAGCAGTTTATCGGGGCGGGGGCTCGGCTATGGCTACACCTTC | CASSLSGRGLGYGYTF
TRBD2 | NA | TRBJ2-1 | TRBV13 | TGTGCCAGCAGCCCTCGTGACCCTAGCGGGAGCTACAATGAGCAGTTCTTC | CASSPRDPSGSYNEQFF
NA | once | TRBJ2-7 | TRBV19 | TGTGCCAGTAACGGTTTCACCGGGGGTGAGCAGTACTTC | CASNGFTGGEQYF
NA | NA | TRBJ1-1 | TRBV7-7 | TGTGCTAGGCCCAGGGGAGGAGGCACTGAAGCTTTCTTT | CARPRGGGTEAFF
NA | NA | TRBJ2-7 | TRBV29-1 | TGCAGCGCCCGTAGCGGTTACTCCTACGAGCAGTACTTC | CSARSGYSYEQYF
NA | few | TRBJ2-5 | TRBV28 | TGTGCCAGCAGTTTTTTAGTGGCCAACCAACAGACCCAGTACTTC | CASSFLVANQQTQYF